This T cell receptor (beta chain) was recorded in a study of blood T cell repertoires in COVID-19. Turning to the study itself: In each case, the material was cDNA or gDNA derived from T cells, B-cell-depleted T cells, or PBMCs.

The cohort comprised adults aged roughly 18 to 95 years residing in approximately 22 US areas. Categorization into cohorts depended on clinical history that participants reported. Germline V gene sequence: CDR1 SEHNR, CDR2 FQNEAQ (reference sequence). The V end was cut by 4 bases, the J end by 3 bases, with 13 bases between. This CDR3 has 15 amino acids. In the source study's methods: Cell counts per sample came from amplifying reference gene primers. The protocol was immunoSEQ multiplex PCR, while the TCRdb copy is restricted to in-frame clones and leaves out a portion. V, J and clone size are those of that table, while D and trimming were read from the DNA. This table has about 160,000 clones, around 90% appearing once.

The V call is TRBV7-9, the J call TRBJ2-4; a possible D gene is TRBD1 (6 bases). Source material: PBMCs or T cells enriched from blood (not recorded which). The sequence derives from a middle-aged woman who had been exposed to COVID-19. CDR3 DNA: TGTGCCAGCAGCTCCTTACAGGGTTTCAAAAACATTCAGTACTTC. This sequence encodes CASSSLQGFKNIQYF.